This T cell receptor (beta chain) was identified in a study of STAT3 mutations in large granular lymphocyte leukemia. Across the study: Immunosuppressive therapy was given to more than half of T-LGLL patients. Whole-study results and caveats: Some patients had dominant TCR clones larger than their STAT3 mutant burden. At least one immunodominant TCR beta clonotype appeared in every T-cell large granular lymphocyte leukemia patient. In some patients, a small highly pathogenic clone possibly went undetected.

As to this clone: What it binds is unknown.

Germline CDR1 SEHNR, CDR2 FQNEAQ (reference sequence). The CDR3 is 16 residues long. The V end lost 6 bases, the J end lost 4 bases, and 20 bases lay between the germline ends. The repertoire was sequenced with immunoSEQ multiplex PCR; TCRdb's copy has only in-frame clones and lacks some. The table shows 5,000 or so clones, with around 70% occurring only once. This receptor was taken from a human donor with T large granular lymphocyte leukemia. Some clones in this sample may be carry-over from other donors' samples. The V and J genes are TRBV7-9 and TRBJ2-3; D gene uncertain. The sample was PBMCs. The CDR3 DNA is TGTGCCAGCAGTTCCCAACAGCCATATACAGCAGATACGCAGTATTTT. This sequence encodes CASSSQQPYTADTQYF.